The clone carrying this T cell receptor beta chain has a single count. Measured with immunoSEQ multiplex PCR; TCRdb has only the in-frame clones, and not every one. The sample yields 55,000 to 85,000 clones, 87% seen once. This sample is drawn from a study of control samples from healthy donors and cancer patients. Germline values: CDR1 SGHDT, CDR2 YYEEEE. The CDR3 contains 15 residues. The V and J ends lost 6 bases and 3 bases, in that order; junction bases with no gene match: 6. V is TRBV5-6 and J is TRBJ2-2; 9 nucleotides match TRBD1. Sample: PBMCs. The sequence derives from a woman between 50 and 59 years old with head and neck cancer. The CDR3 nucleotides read TGTGCCAGCAAAAGGGACAGGGACTACACCGGGGAGCTGTTTTTT. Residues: CASKRDRDYTGELFF.